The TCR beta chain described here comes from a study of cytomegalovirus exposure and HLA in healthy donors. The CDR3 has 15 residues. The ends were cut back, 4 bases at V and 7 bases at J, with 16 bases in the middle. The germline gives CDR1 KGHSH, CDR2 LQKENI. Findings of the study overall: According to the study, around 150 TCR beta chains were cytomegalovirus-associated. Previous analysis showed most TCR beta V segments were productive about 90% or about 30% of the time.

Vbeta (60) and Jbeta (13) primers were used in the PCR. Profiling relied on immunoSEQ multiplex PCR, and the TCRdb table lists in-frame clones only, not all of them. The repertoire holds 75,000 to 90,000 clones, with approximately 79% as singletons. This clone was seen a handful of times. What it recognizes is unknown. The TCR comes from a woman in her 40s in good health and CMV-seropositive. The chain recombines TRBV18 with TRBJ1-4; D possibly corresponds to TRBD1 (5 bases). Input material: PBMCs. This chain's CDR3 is CASSLGGAGVEKLFF. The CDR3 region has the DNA TGTGCCAGCTCACTTGGAGGGGCGGGCGTTGAAAAACTGTTTTTT.